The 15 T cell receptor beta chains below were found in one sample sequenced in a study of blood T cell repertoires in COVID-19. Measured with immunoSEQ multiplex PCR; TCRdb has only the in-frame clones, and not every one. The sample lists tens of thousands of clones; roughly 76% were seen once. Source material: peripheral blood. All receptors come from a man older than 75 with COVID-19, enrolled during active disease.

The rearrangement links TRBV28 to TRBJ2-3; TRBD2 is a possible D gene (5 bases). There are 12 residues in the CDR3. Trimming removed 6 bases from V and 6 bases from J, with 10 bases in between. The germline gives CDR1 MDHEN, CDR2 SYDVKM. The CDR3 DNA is TGTGCCAGCAGGGGAGTTGGGGATACGCAGTATTTT. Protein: CASRGVGDTQYF.

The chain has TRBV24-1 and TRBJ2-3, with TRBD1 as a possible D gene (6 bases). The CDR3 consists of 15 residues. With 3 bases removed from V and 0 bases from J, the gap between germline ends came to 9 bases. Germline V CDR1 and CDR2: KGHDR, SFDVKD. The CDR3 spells CATSDTGQSTDTQYF. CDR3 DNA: TGTGCCACCAGTGATACAGGGCAAAGCACAGATACGCAGTATTTT.

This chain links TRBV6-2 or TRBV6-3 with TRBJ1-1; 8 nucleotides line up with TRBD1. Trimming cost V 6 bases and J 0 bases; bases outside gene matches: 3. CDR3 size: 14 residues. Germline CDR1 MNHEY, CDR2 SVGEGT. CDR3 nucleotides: TGTGCCAGCAGCACGACAGGGGTGAACACTGAAGCTTTCTTT. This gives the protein CASSTTGVNTEAFF.

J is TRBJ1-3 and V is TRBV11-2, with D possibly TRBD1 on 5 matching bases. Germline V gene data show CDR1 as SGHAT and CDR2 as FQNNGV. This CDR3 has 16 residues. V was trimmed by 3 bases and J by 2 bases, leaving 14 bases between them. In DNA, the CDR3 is TGTGCCAGCAGCTTTTCTCCAGGGATAACTGGAAACACCATATATTTT. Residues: CASSFSPGITGNTIYF.

The CDR3 spells CANNKNTEAFF. Written as DNA, the CDR3 is TGTGCCAATAACAAGAACACTGAAGCTTTCTTT. This rearrangement joins TRBV19 to TRBJ1-1; D is ambiguous. This CDR3 is built from 11 residues. Germline values: CDR1 LNHDA, CDR2 SQIVND (reference sequence). V was cut by 10 bases and J by 1 base, with 7 bases left in between.

CDR3 region: CASSTGPDTQYF. CDR3 nucleotide sequence: TGTGCCAGTAGTACAGGGCCAGATACGCAGTATTTT. The chain carries TRBV19 and TRBJ2-3; possible D gene TRBD1, 5 bases. CDR3 length: 12 amino acids. CDR1 and CDR2 from the germline V gene are LNHDA and SQIVND (reference sequence). With 4 bases removed from V and 4 bases from J, the gap between germline ends came to 6 bases.

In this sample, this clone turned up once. The CDR3 DNA sequence: TGTGCCAGCAGCTTTTCAGGGGGGACTTACGAGCAGTACTTC. Protein sequence: CASSFSGGTYEQYF. This chain connects TRBV5-5 to TRBJ2-7; D perhaps matches TRBD1 (7 bases). Germline V gene lookup returns CDR1 SGHKS and CDR2 YYEKEE (reference sequence). The V end was cut by 2 bases, the J end by 4 bases, with 13 bases between. There are 14 residues in the CDR3.

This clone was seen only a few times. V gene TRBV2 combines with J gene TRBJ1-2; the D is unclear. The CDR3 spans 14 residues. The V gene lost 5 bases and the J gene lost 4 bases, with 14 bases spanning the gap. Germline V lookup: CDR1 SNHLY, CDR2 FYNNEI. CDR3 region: CASSSISGSYGYTF. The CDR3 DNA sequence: TGTGCCAGCAGTTCGATTTCAGGATCCTATGGCTACACCTTC. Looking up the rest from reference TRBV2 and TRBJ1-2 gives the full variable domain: EPEVTQTPSHQVTQMGQEVILRCVPISNHLYFYWYRQILGQKVEFLVSFYNNEISEKSEIFDDQFSVERPDGSNFTLKIRSTKLEDSAMYFCASSSISGSYGYTFGSGTRLTVV.

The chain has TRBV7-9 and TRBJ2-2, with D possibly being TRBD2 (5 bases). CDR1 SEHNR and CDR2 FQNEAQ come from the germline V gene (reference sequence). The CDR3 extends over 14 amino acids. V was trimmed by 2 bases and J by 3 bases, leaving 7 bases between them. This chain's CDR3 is CASSLSGDTGELFF. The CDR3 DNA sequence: TGTGCCAGCAGCTTATCCGGGGACACCGGGGAGCTGTTTTTT. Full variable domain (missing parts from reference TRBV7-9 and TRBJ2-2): DTGVSQNPRHKITKRGQNVTFRCDPISEHNRLYWYRQTLGQGPEFLTYFQNEAQLEKSRLLSDRFSAERPKGSFSTLEIQRTEQGDSAMYLCASSLSGDTGELFFGEGSRLTVL.

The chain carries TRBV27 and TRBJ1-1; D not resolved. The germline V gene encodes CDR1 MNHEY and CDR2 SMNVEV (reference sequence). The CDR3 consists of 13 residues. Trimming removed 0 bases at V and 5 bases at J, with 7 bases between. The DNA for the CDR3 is TGTGCCAGCAGTTTATCCGGGAGGACTGAAGCTTTCTTT. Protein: CASSLSGRTEAFF.

CDR3 sequence reads: CATSQTFGGFNQPQHF. CDR3 nucleotide sequence: TGTGCCACCAGCCAAACCTTCGGCGGATTCAATCAGCCCCAGCATTTT. The chain is built from TRBV15 and TRBJ1-5; D uncertain. The CDR3 is made up of 16 amino acids. Deletions cut 5 bases from V and 3 bases from J, with 17 bases between. CDR1 is LNHNV, CDR2 YYDKDF, per germline (reference sequence). The complete variable domain, with remaining parts taken from reference TRBV15 and TRBJ1-5, reads DAMVIQNPRYQVTQFGKPVTLSCSQTLNHNVMYWYQQKSSQAPKLLFHYYDKDFNNEADTPDNFQSRRPNTSFCFLDIRSPGLGDTAMYLCATSQTFGGFNQPQHFGDGTRLSIL.

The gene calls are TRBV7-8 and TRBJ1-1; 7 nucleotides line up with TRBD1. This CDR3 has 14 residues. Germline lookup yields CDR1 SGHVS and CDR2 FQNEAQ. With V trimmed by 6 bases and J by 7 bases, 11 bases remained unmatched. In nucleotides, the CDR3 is TGTGCCAGCAGGGAGACCGGGACAGTATATGAAGCTTTCTTT. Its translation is CASRETGTVYEAFF. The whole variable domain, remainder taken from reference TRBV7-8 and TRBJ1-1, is GAGVSQSPRYKVAKRGQDVALRCDPISGHVSLFWYQQALGQGPEFLTYFQNEAQLDKSGLPSDRFFAERPEGSVSTLKIQRTQQEDSAVYLCASRETGTVYEAFFGQGTRLTVV.

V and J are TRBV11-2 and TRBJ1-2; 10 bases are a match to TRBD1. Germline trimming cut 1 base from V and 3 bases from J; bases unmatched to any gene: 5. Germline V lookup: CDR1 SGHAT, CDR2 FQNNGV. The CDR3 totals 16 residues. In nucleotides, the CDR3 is TGTGCCAGCAGCTTAGGAGTAGACAGGGGGCACTATGGCTACACCTTC. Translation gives CASSLGVDRGHYGYTF.

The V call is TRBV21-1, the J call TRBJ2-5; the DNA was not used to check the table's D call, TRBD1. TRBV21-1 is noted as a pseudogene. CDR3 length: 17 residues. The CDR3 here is CARLNPRDREQQETQYF. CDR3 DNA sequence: TGTGCCAGACTCAACCCTAGGGACAGGGAACAACAAGAGACCCAGTACTTC.

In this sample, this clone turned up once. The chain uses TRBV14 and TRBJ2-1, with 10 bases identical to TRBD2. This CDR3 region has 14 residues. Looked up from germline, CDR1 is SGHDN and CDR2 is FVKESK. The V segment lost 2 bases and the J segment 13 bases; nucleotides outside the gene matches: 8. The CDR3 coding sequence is TGTGCCAGCAGCCAATTGGAACTAGCGGGGCTCCAGTTCTTC. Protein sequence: CASSQLELAGLQFF. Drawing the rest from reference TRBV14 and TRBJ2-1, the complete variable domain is EAGVTQFPSHSVIEKGQTVTLRCDPISGHDNLYWYRRVMGKEIKFLLHFVKESKQDESGMPNNRFLAERTGGTYSTLKVQPAELEDSGVYFCASSQLELAGLQFFGPGTRLTVL.